A single sample gave rise to the 31 T cell receptor beta chains below, sequenced in a study of tumor and adjacent non-tumor tissue in lung cancer. This sample's RNA came from whole unsorted tissue. The library came from three nested PCR rounds adapted from ARM-PCR protocols. Each CDR3 protein gets one entry after TCRdb re-called the multiplex PCR reads with MiXCR. The data hold more than 90,000 distinct CDR3 sequences, with roughly 66% observed a single time. The sample comprised lung tumor tissue. These receptors were collected from a man in his 60s with non-small cell lung cancer.

A note on this clonotype: No conserved phenylalanine or tryptophan ends this CDR3, so it is likely a read error. The rearrangement joins TRBV4-1 to TRBJ2-7; maybe TRBD1 (6 bases). The CDR3 spans 15 residues. Looked up from germline, CDR1 is MGHRA and CDR2 is YSYEKL. This CDR3 is CTSSQEGVSTYEQYL. The DNA of the CDR3 is TGCACCAGCAGCCAAGAGGGGGTATCGACATACGAGCAGTACTTA.

In regard to this clonotype: At one of its ends the junction is not consistent with the germline gene, which may arise from a read error. The chain carries TRBV12-3 or TRBV12-4 and TRBJ2-2; D tentatively fits TRBD1 or TRBD2 (6 bases each). The CDR3 is 17 amino acids. The CDR3 loop reads CASSLQLGGGSTGELFF. DNA of the CDR3: TGTGCCAGCAGTTTACAACTAGGGGGAGGAAGCACCGGGGAGCTGTTCTTT.

This clonotype was observed a single time. The junction does not match germline at one end; this may be a read error. V and J are TRBV4-2 and TRBJ2-7, with 9 bases fitting TRBD1. Germline V gives CDR1 LGHNA, CDR2 YNFKEQ. This CDR3 spans 16 amino acids. CDR3 sequence: CASGQVTGGGHNEQYF. The CDR3 bases are TGCGCCAGCGGCCAAGTGACAGGGGGGGGGCATAACGAGCAGTACTTC.

This clonotype has only a few counts. This rearrangement joins TRBV19 to TRBJ2-1; 8 bases are shared with TRBD2. The CDR3 is made up of 17 amino acids. CDR1 is LNHDA and CDR2 is SQIVND in the germline V gene (reference sequence). With 2 bases clipped from V and 6 bases from J, the junction kept 12 bases outside the gene matches. In DNA, the CDR3 is TGTGCCAGTAGTATACGAGGGCCGGGACTAGTGCTCAATGAGCAGTTCTTC. Its translation is CASSIRGPGLVLNEQFF.

This clonotype came up a few times. The chain employs TRBV6-5 and TRBJ2-1; the D gene could be TRBD1 or TRBD2 (5 bases each). Germline V gene sequence: CDR1 MNHEY, CDR2 SVGAGI. This CDR3 spans 15 amino acids. Trimming took 4 bases from V and 9 from J, leaving 19 bases between them. CDR3 residues: CASSWGSEGRGEQFF. As DNA, the CDR3 is TGTGCCAGCAGTTGGGGTTCAGAGGGACGCGGTGAGCAGTTCTTC.

This clonotype was found many times. The CDR3 sequence: CSASAGGMNTEAFF. The CDR3 DNA reads as TGCAGTGCTAGCGCAGGGGGAATGAACACTGAAGCTTTCTTT. The chain combines TRBV20-1 with TRBJ1-1; TRBD1 matches at 7 bases. Germline V lookup: CDR1 DFQATT, CDR2 SNEGSKA (reference sequence). The junction had 4 bases not matched to a gene; V was cut back by 3 bases and J by 0 bases. The CDR3 totals 14 residues.

The chain employs TRBV11-2 and TRBJ2-5; TRBD1 or TRBD2 may be the D gene (5 bases each). The J call is doubtful: the DNA matches TRBJ2-1 better. This CDR3 contains 14 residues. Germline V gives CDR1 SGHAT, CDR2 FQNNGV. The CDR3 nucleotides are TGTGCCAGCAGCTTAGAGGGGGTGAGAGATGGGCAGTTCTTC. Translation gives CASSLEGVRDGQFF.

This clonotype was observed at least ten times. The chain links TRBV29-1 to TRBJ2-7; D perhaps matches TRBD1 (6 bases). Germline CDR1 and CDR2: SQVTM and ANQGSEA. V dropped 5 bases and J dropped 4 bases, with 9 bases sitting between them. This CDR3 has 11 amino acids. The CDR3, as DNA: TGCAGCGTTAGGACAGATTACGAGCAGTACTTC. Translating it yields CSVRTDYEQYF.

This clonotype was detected ten times or more. The chain couples TRBV20-1 to TRBJ1-2; D unresolved. Germline V gives CDR1 DFQATT, CDR2 SNEGSKA (reference sequence). Trimming cost V 0 bases and J 7 bases, with 12 bases left between them. The CDR3 has 13 residues. CDR3 nucleotides: TGCAGTGCTAGAGATCCCGGCGCCGCTGGCTACACCTTC. This codes for CSARDPGAAGYTF.

A word on this clonotype: A much larger clone sits a single nucleotide away, making a read error possible. V gene TRBV28 combines with J gene TRBJ2-7, with TRBD2 matching over 11 bases. Germline V CDR1 and CDR2: MDHEN, SYDVKM. CDR3 length: 14 residues. The CDR3 loop reads CVSSKLAGVYEQYF. DNA for the CDR3: TGTGTCAGCAGTAAACTAGCGGGAGTATACGAGCAGTACTTC. The variable domain in full, with the rest retrieved from reference TRBV28 and TRBJ2-7, is DVKVTQSSRYLVKRTGEKVFLECVQDMDHENMFWYRQDPGLGLRLIYFSYDVKMKEKGDIPEGYSVSREKKERFSLILESASTNQTSMYLCVSSKLAGVYEQYFGPGTRLTVT.

The table lists this clonotype with many counts. The V and J genes are TRBV29-1 and TRBJ2-1; 9 bases line up with TRBD2. After removal of 0 bases from V and 8 bases from J, the junction contained 14 bases not matched to a gene. Germline values: CDR1 SQVTM, CDR2 ANQGSEA. This CDR3 region has 17 residues. CDR3 in amino acids: CSVEDTAEGLAFDEQFF. CDR3 in DNA: TGCAGCGTTGAAGATACAGCTGAGGGACTAGCATTCGATGAGCAGTTCTTC.

The V gene is TRBV28, the J gene TRBJ2-7; 7 bases are a match to TRBD2. The ends lost 7 bases at V and 2 bases at J; junction bases unmatched: 17. The CDR3 spans 17 residues. Germline CDR1 is MDHEN and CDR2 is SYDVKM. The DNA of the CDR3 is TGTGCCAGCAACCCGGGGGTGTGGGCGGGAGCGGCCTACGAGCAGTACTTC. Its protein product is CASNPGVWAGAAYEQYF.

Notes on this clonotype: A junction end diverges from the germline sequence, so it may reflect a read error. The chain combines TRBV20-1 with TRBJ2-1; D is uncertain. The CDR3 runs to 13 residues. The germline V gene encodes CDR1 DFQATT and CDR2 SNEGSKA (reference sequence). The CDR3 sequence is CSSRVPSRNEQFF. The CDR3 DNA follows: TGCAGTTCTAGAGTCCCCTCCCGCAATGAGCAGTTCTTC.

At least ten counts were recorded for this clonotype. The rearrangement links TRBV5-5 to TRBJ2-2, with D unresolved. Germline V CDR1 and CDR2: SGHKS, YYEKEE (reference sequence). V lost 0 bases, J lost 7 bases, and 7 bases lay in between. CDR3 length: 13 amino acids. CDR3 coding DNA: TGTGCCAGCAGCTTGGTAGGGTACGGGGAGCTGTTTTTT. This encodes CASSLVGYGELFF.

This clonotype was observed a single time. The V gene is TRBV29-1, the J gene TRBJ2-3, with 7 bases lining up with TRBD1. The trim removed 6 bases at V and 0 bases at J, leaving 9 bases unmatched. Germline CDR1 and CDR2: SQVTM and ANQGSEA. The CDR3 has 15 amino acids. The CDR3 region is CSVAGQATSTDTQYF. DNA for the CDR3: TGCAGCGTCGCAGGACAGGCGACTAGCACAGATACGCAGTATTTT.

Points on this clonotype: A much larger clone lies one base from this, so it may be a read error. The rearrangement uses TRBV7-9 and TRBJ2-1; 12 nucleotides line up with TRBD1. There are 15 residues in the CDR3. Trimming removed 5 bases from V and 7 bases from J; junction bases left unmatched: 6. From germline, CDR1 is SEHNR and CDR2 FQNEAQ (reference sequence). The CDR3 protein is CASSISGQGANEQFF. The CDR3 bases are TGTGCCAGCAGCATATCGGGACAGGGGGCGAATGAGCAGTTCTTC.

As regards this clonotype: As the CDR3 is not closed by the conserved phenylalanine or tryptophan, this likely results from a read error. The chain employs TRBV20-1 and TRBJ2-1, with TRBD1 matching over 8 bases. J lost 0 bases, V lost 3 bases, and 4 bases had no gene match. CDR3 length equals 15 residues. Per the germline V gene, CDR1 is DFQATT and CDR2 is SNEGSKA (reference sequence). The CDR3 nucleotides read TGCAGTGCTAGGACCGACAGGGGCTCCTACAATGAGCAGTTCCTC. It is translated as CSARTDRGSYNEQFL.

Regarding this clonotype: A read error is likely, as this CDR3 ends without the conserved phenylalanine or tryptophan. This chain connects TRBV30 to TRBJ1-5; no clear D gene. The germline V gene has CDR1 GTSNPN and CDR2 SVGIG (reference sequence). Trimming took off 2 bases at V and 0 bases at J, with 11 bases between the two ends. This CDR3 is 15 amino acids long. The CDR3 region has the DNA TGTGCCTGGAGTTCTGGCAAGGATAGCAATCAGCCCCAGCATCTT. It encodes CAWSSGKDSNQPQHL.

Of note for this clonotype: One end of the junction does not line up with germline, which may come from a read error. The gene calls are TRBV4-1 and TRBJ1-2; maybe TRBD1 (5 bases). CDR3 length: 16 residues. Germline V gene sequence: CDR1 MGHRA, CDR2 YSYEKL. The CDR3 DNA follows: TGCGCCAGCATCCAAGATCAGCGGGGCGCAATTTATGGCTACACCTTC. This translates into CASIQDQRGAIYGYTF.

Comment on this clonotype: At one of its ends the junction is not consistent with the germline gene, which may arise from a read error. J is TRBJ2-3 and V is TRBV12-3 or TRBV12-4, with 9 bases lining up with TRBD1. This CDR3 is built from 16 residues. The CDR3 loop is CASNSSDRGSIDAQYF. CDR3 nucleotide sequence: TGTGCCAGCAATTCCAGTGACAGGGGGAGCATAGATGCGCAGTATTTT.

Points on this clonotype: Its ends do not fully match the called genes, so a read error is possible. V and J are TRBV4-2 and TRBJ2-6; no reliable D call. The V gene's germline CDR1 is LGHNA and CDR2 YNFKEQ. The CDR3 runs to 15 residues. CDR3 sequence reads: CASSKGRAGSNVLTF. DNA of the CDR3: TGTGCCAGCAGCAAAGGTAGAGCTGGGTCCAACGTCCTGACTTTC.

This chain joins TRBV5-6 and TRBJ2-7; no clear D gene. Germline CDR1 SGHDT, CDR2 YYEEEE. The germline V and J ends were trimmed by 2 bases and 12 bases, with 21 bases remaining between them. The CDR3 has 14 residues. The CDR3 bases are TGTGCCAGCAGCTTTTCCGCTCTGACCTACGAGTGGTACTTC. Its protein is CASSFSALTYEWYF.

V is TRBV28 and J is TRBJ2-1; possible D gene TRBD2, 6 bases. Germline-derived CDR1 and CDR2 are MDHEN and SYDVKM. This CDR3 spans 12 amino acids. As DNA, the CDR3 is TGTGCTAACAGTAGCGGCGGGCGAATTCAGTTCTTC. Its protein product is CANSSGGRIQFF.

In the case of this clonotype: A much larger clone lies a single base off, so this may be a read error. The chain uses TRBV5-6 and TRBJ2-1, with D perhaps TRBD2 (6 bases). CDR3 length equals 18 residues. The germline V gene has CDR1 SGHDT and CDR2 YYEEEE. The CDR3 DNA reads TGTGCCAGCAGCTTGGGGGAGGTGAGGAGGAGGGCCTACAATGATCAGTTCTTC. This translates into CASSLGEVRRRAYNDQFF.

The CDR3 spells CASSASTDTQYF. CDR3 in DNA: TGCGCCAGCAGTGCCTCCACAGATACGCAGTATTTT. V and J are TRBV10-2 and TRBJ2-3, with D unresolved. The ends were cut back, 4 bases at V and 2 bases at J, with 4 bases in the middle. This CDR3 spans 12 amino acids. Germline CDR1 and CDR2: WSHSY and SAAADI.

This clonotype was observed many times. The chain combines TRBV4-3 with TRBJ2-6; 9 nucleotides line up with TRBD1. Germline CDR1 is LGHNA and CDR2 is YSLEER. CDR3 length: 18 residues. The V gene end was trimmed by 0 bases and the J gene end by 0 bases; junction bases not matched to a gene: 3. This CDR3 is CASSQEADRGSGANVLTF. CDR3 nucleotides: TGCGCCAGCAGCCAAGAGGCGGACAGGGGCTCTGGGGCCAACGTCCTGACTTTC.

As to this clonotype: One end of the junction does not line up with germline, which may come from a read error. The genes are TRBV29-1 and TRBJ2-1; D is ambiguous. The CDR3 is 14 amino acids. CDR1 is SQVTM and CDR2 is ANQGSEA in the germline V gene. The CDR3 loop reads CTVEAPRSYDEQFF. Here the CDR3 DNA reads TGCACCGTTGAAGCGCCCCGCTCCTACGATGAGCAGTTCTTC.

As to this clonotype: Here the CDR3 omits its conserved ending phenylalanine or tryptophan, so a read error is the likely source. The chain links TRBV4-1 to TRBJ1-1, with TRBD1 as a possible D gene (5 bases). Germline V CDR1 and CDR2: MGHRA, YSYEKL. The V end lost 1 base, the J end lost 5 bases, and 8 bases lay between the germline ends. The CDR3 totals 13 residues. In nucleotides, the CDR3 is TGCGCCAGCAGCCAAGTTGGGGGAACTGAAGCTTTCTCT. Encoded protein: CASSQVGGTEAFS.

As for this clonotype: Because the CDR3 is missing its conserved closing phenylalanine or tryptophan, this is likely a read error. J is TRBJ2-5 and V is TRBV6-6; 8 nucleotides line up with TRBD1. The V segment lost 6 bases and the J segment 4 bases; nucleotides outside the gene matches: 10. This CDR3 spans 15 amino acids. The germline gives CDR1 MNHNY, CDR2 SVGAGI (reference sequence). This chain's CDR3 is CASSHRQGTGETQYI. Written as DNA, the CDR3 is TGTGCCAGCAGCCATCGACAGGGGACAGGAGAGACCCAGTACATC.

This clonotype was seen just once. The junction departs from the called germline gene at one end, perhaps through a read error. V gene TRBV29-1 combines with J gene TRBJ2-5, with D maybe TRBD2 (5 bases). Germline V CDR1 and CDR2: SQVTM, ANQGSEA. The CDR3 runs to 11 residues. DNA of the CDR3: TGTAGCGTTAGGAAAGGAGAGCCCCAGTACTTC. Translating it yields CSVRKGEPQYF.

J is TRBJ1-1 and V is TRBV24-1; 7 bases match TRBD1. CDR3 length: 15 amino acids. Germline V lookup: CDR1 KGHDR, CDR2 SFDVKD. V lost 11 bases, J lost 3 bases, and 14 bases stayed unmatched. The CDR3 is CAIRSRQGTDTEAFF. CDR3 DNA: TGTGCCATCAGATCCCGACAGGGAACGGACACTGAAGCTTTCTTT.